The 6 T cell receptor beta chains below come from one sample, sequenced in a study of lung T cells in sarcoidosis with Löfgren's syndrome. One entry per CDR3 protein, called by TCRdb with MiXCR from the reads. The top ten hold approximately 2.1% of the sample, which has 60,000 or so distinct CDR3 sequences, 21% seen once. Sample: CD4+ T cells from PBMCs. Receptors were obtained from a human donor with sarcoidosis (Löfgren's syndrome or another form), or a control subject (not recorded which).

Concerning this clonotype itself: Since a much larger clone is just one base distant, this may be a read error. The chain is built from TRBV10-3 and TRBJ1-5; D is perhaps TRBD1 (6 bases). Per the germline V gene, CDR1 is ENHRY and CDR2 is SYGVKD. This CDR3 has 16 amino acids. The CDR3 reads CAISEEGGVRNQPRHF. DNA of the CDR3: TGTGCCATCAGTGAGGAGGGGGGGGTTCGCAATCAGCCCCGGCATTTT.

This clonotype occurred many times. The gene calls are TRBV6-6 and TRBJ1-2; possible D gene TRBD1, 5 bases. V dropped 0 bases and J dropped 4 bases, with 15 bases sitting between them. Germline CDR1 is MNHNY and CDR2 is SVGAGI (reference sequence). The CDR3 has 16 residues. CDR3 bases: TGTGCCAGCAGTTACTCCAGCTCTAGAGGGACCTATGGCTACACCTTC. Encoded protein: CASSYSSSRGTYGYTF.

With regard to this clonotype: With a much larger clone just one base away, this may be a read error. This chain uses TRBV20-1 with TRBJ1-5, with 7 positions matching TRBD1. Germline V gene lookup returns CDR1 DFQATT and CDR2 SNEGSKA (reference sequence). There are 12 residues in the CDR3. CDR3 nucleotide sequence: TGCAGTGCAGACAGGGACAATCGGCCCCAGCATTTT. Encoded protein: CSADRDNRPQHF.

This clonotype has ten or more counts. The V call is TRBV28, the J call TRBJ2-3; 13 positions match TRBD2. The J segment lost 5 bases and the V segment lost 1 base, leaving 3 bases of the junction unmatched. Germline loops: CDR1 MDHEN, CDR2 SYDVKM. The CDR3 length is 16 residues. As DNA, the CDR3 is TGTGCCAGCAGTTTATCCGGGACTAGCGGGAAAGATACGCAGTATTTT. It is translated as CASSLSGTSGKDTQYF.

Regarding this clonotype: It may be a read error: a sequence one base away is much more abundant. The chain recombines TRBV20-1 with TRBJ1-5; D is undetermined. V lost 0 bases to trimming and J lost 3 bases, with 15 bases between them. CDR3 size: 16 residues. Germline CDR1 is DFQATT and CDR2 is SNEGSKA (reference sequence). CDR3 region: CSARDGRKSDNQPQHF. In DNA form, the CDR3 reads TGCAGTGCTAGAGATGGGAGGAAAAGCGACAATCAGCCCCAGCATTTT.

V usage is TRBV12-3 or TRBV12-4 and J usage is TRBJ1-2, with a weak D call TRBD1 (5 bases). The germline V and J ends were trimmed by 6 bases and 8 bases, with 22 bases remaining between them. This CDR3 comprises 15 residues. DNA for the CDR3: TGTGCCAGCAGCCAACTCAGGGACGGCCCTGGGGGCTACACCTTC. It is translated as CASSQLRDGPGGYTF.